This entry concerns a single T cell receptor (beta chain). Antigen: not known. A second PCR, run for about 7 to 11 cycles, used a sample-barcoded 5' primer plus a J-beta primer mix. TCRdb re-derived calls from the 5' RACE reads in MiXCR, one entry per CDR3 protein. The table shows 730,000 or so distinct CDR3 sequences, with 35% to 45% occurring only once. The data were taken from a study of blood T cells in healthy people across ages. Study-wide results and caveats: Age advanced and TCR beta diversity per million T cells fell, roughly linearly. Long-lived donors carried more naive CD4+ cells and greater diversity than aged donors.

The V gene end was trimmed by 5 bases and the J gene end by 4 bases; junction bases not matched to a gene: 6. The germline V gene encodes CDR1 MNHEY and CDR2 SMNVEV (reference sequence). The CDR3 has 14 amino acids. Each sample had at least 6.5 million PBMCs isolated. Sequenced sample: blood. The clonotype was recovered from a woman in her sixties or seventies in good health. The chain has TRBV27 and TRBJ1-1, with TRBD1 matching 8 bases. The CDR3 region has the DNA TGTGCCAGCAGTCCGGGACAGGTGAGCACTGAAGCTTTCTTT. It translates to CASSPGQVSTEAFF.